This T cell receptor (beta chain) was identified in a study of blood T cell repertoires in COVID-19. Study summary: In each case, the material was cDNA or gDNA derived from T cells, B-cell-depleted T cells, or PBMCs.

V lost 0 bases and J 10 bases, leaving 6 bases between the germline ends. The CDR3 runs to 11 residues. The V gene's germline CDR1 is SNHLY and CDR2 FYNNEI. Cohort assignment relied on participant-reported clinical history. Recovered status in Cohort 3 required two negative PCRs, clearance, or symptom resolution. Original processing notes: Reference gene primer amplification yielded estimated nucleated cell counts. Profiled with immunoSEQ multiplex PCR; TCRdb holds only in-frame clones, not every one. The V and J calls and clone size were taken over from that table, and D and trimming were inferred from the DNA. Found here are some 250,000 clones, around 80% of them singletons; the top ten hold 15%.

The chain has TRBV2 and TRBJ1-1; the D is unclear. This receptor was obtained from a man aged 40-49 years who had recovered from COVID-19. The sequenced material came from PBMCs or T cells enriched from blood (not recorded which). The CDR3 sequence is CASSEAISAFF. As DNA, the CDR3 is TGTGCCAGCAGTGAAGCTATTTCAGCTTTCTTT.